These T cell receptor beta chains were read from a single sample in a study of blood T cell repertoires in COVID-19. The data were produced by immunoSEQ multiplex PCR, yet TCRdb's version contains in-frame clones alone and is incomplete. The sample lists 200,000 to 300,000 clones, 86% seen once, with nearly 2% in the top ten. The specimen sequenced was peripheral blood. All receptors come from a man aged 30 to 39 with active or convalescent COVID-19. The CDR3 runs from the conserved cysteine through the conserved F or W. The D gene is left open where the match is weak. Only some rows state a clone size, as once, few, many or a class for expanded clones.

TRBJ2-5 NA TRBV7-9 once TGTGCCAGCAGCCTTACGGCTGCCCGGGGAGAGACCCAGTACTTC CASSLTAARGETQYF
TRBJ1-5 TRBD1 TRBV2 many TGTGCCAGCAGGGATGGACAGGCCCCCAATCAGCCCCAGCATTTT CASRDGQAPNQPQHF
TRBJ2-1 TRBD2 TRBV7-9 NA TGTGCCAGCAGATTTAGCGGGGGGTACAATGAGCAGTTCTTC CASRFSGGYNEQFF
TRBJ1-1 NA TRBV6-4 NA TGTGCCAGCAGTGACGGGGGCCCGAACACTGAAGCTTTCTTT CASSDGGPNTEAFF
TRBJ1-1 NA TRBV5-5 NA TGTGCCAGCAGCTTTTCGGCCGGAAGGGGAACTTTCTTT CASSFSAGRGTFF
TRBJ2-2 TRBD1 TRBV19 NA TGTGCCACCTCTGGACAGGAATACACCGGGGAGCTGTTTTTT CATSGQEYTGELFF
TRBJ2-7 NA TRBV19 NA TGTGCCACCCCTGAGAGCGGTGGCCTCTACGAGCAGTACTTC CATPESGGLYEQYF
TRBJ2-3 TRBD2 TRBV2 NA TGTGCCAGCAGTGGTGGGCTAGCGGGGGGGTATACGCAGTATTTT CASSGGLAGGYTQYF
TRBJ2-3 TRBD2 TRBV9 NA TGTGCCAGCAGCGCCTTCGGGCATAGCGGGAGTAGCACAGATACGCAGTATTTT CASSAFGHSGSSTDTQYF
TRBJ1-2 NA TRBV7-9 NA TGTGCCAGCAGCTTAGAAACAGTTCGCCATGGCTACACCTTC CASSLETVRHGYTF
TRBJ1-2 NA TRBV19 NA TGTGCCAGTAGGAGGGACTCCAACTATGGCTACACCTTC CASRRDSNYGYTF
TRBJ1-6 TRBD1 TRBV5-1 many TGCGCCAGCAGCTTGGAGCAGGACAGGGCCCTCCACTTT CASSLEQDRALHF
TRBJ2-7 NA TRBV7-9 NA TGTGCCAGCAGCTTAGTTCAGTCCGAGCAGTACTTC CASSLVQSEQYF
TRBJ2-1 TRBD2 TRBV4-1 once TGCGCCAGCAGCCAGTGGGATAGCGGGGGGAACAATGAGCAGTTCTTC CASSQWDSGGNNEQFF
TRBJ1-4 NA TRBV7-9 NA TGTGCCAGCAGCTTAGTCCCAGGGCCAGCCCCAAATGAAAAACTGTTTTTT CASSLVPGPAPNEKLFF
TRBJ1-6 TRBD1 TRBV2 NA TGTGCCAGCAGTGATACAGGGGCCGCCTATAATTCACCCCTCCACTTT CASSDTGAAYNSPLHF
TRBJ2-5 NA TRBV20-1 NA TGCAGTGCTAGTAATTTACTAGATGGTTCTTTGCAAGAGACCCAGTACTTC CSASNLLDGSLQETQYF
TRBJ2-2 NA TRBV15 NA TGTGCCACCAGCAGAGATACAGGGTCACTGTTTTTT CATSRDTGSLFF
TRBJ2-7 TRBD1 TRBV29-1 NA TGCAGCGTCCCCGGCCCCGGGGGACAGGGGGGCCACGAGCAGTACTTC CSVPGPGGQGGHEQYF
TRBJ2-1 NA TRBV13 NA TGTGCCAGCAGCTTAGGTCAGGGCCCCAGCATTTCCTACAATGAGCAGTTCTTC CASSLGQGPSISYNEQFF
TRBJ2-5 NA TRBV5-4 NA TGTGCCAGCAGCCCAGCTCGGGTTTCAGAGACCCAGTACTTC CASSPARVSETQYF
TRBJ1-6 TRBD1 TRBV3-1/TRBV3-2 few TGTGCCAGCAGCCCCGGGACAGGGATTAATTCACCCCTCCACTTT CASSPGTGINSPLHF
TRBJ2-1 NA TRBV7-6 NA TGTGCCAGCAGCTTCCAGACGGGAGCTTACAATGAGCAGTTCTTC CASSFQTGAYNEQFF
TRBJ1-1 NA TRBV11-2 NA TGTGCCAGCAGCAGAAACACGATGAACACTGAAGCTTTCTTT CASSRNTMNTEAFF
TRBJ1-1 NA TRBV7-2 NA TGTGCCAGCAGCGGTTGGGGACACAACACTGAAGCTTTCTTT CASSGWGHNTEAFF
TRBJ2-3 TRBD2 TRBV6-4 NA TGTGCCAGCAGTGAAACTGGGGGGGACAGCACAGATACGCAGTATTTT CASSETGGDSTDTQYF
TRBJ2-5 NA TRBV5-8 NA TGTGCCAGCAGCTTGGTACCAGCGGCCATCCAGTACTTC CASSLVPAAIQYF
TRBJ1-2 NA TRBV5-1 NA TGCGCCAGCAAAAACAGGGAAGGCTACACCTTC CASKNREGYTF
TRBJ2-2 TRBD1 TRBV6-4 NA TGTGCCAGCAGCAAACCAGGACAGGGAGAATACACCGGGGAGCTGTTTTTT CASSKPGQGEYTGELFF
TRBJ2-7 NA TRBV4-2 NA TGTGCCAGCAGCCAAGTAGGAGCTTACGAGCAGTACTTC CASSQVGAYEQYF
TRBJ1-3 NA TRBV5-1 NA TGCGCCAGCAGCTTGGGGGATGTAGCTAGCCCTGGAAACACCATATATTTT CASSLGDVASPGNTIYF
TRBJ1-1 NA TRBV9 NA TGTGCCAGCAGCGATCCTGGGGCGGTGAACACTGAAGCTTTCTTT CASSDPGAVNTEAFF
TRBJ1-1 TRBD1 TRBV4-1 NA TGCGCCAGCAGCCAAGGACAGGGAAAGACTGAAGCTTTCTTT CASSQGQGKTEAFF
TRBJ1-3 TRBD1 TRBV6-5 NA TGTGCCAGCATGCGGACAGGGGTCTCTGGAAACACCATATATTTT CASMRTGVSGNTIYF
TRBJ1-3 NA TRBV12-5 NA TGTGCTAGTGGTTTGCCCACTGCTGGAAACACCATATATTTT CASGLPTAGNTIYF
TRBJ2-3 NA TRBV3-1/TRBV3-2 NA TGTGCCAGCAGCCAGAGGCGGGGTGGGGTCACAGATACGCAGTATTTT CASSQRRGGVTDTQYF
TRBJ1-2 TRBD1 TRBV4-3 NA TGCGCCAGCAGACAAGATGGGACAGATATAGGTGGCTACACCTTC CASRQDGTDIGGYTF
TRBJ1-5 NA TRBV5-8 NA TGTGCCAGCAGCTGGCCGAGAGGATATAGCAATCAGCCCCAGCATTTT CASSWPRGYSNQPQHF
TRBJ2-7 NA TRBV7-6 NA TGTGCCAGCAGCTTAGGGGCGGGTGTCGGCTCCGAGCAGTACTTC CASSLGAGVGSEQYF
TRBJ1-2 NA TRBV19 NA TGTGCCAGCAACCTTGGGGCAGGGTATGGCTACACCTTC CASNLGAGYGYTF
TRBJ2-5 TRBD2 TRBV3-1/TRBV3-2 NA TGTGCCAGCAGCCCCGGAAGGACTAGCGGGGGGGAGACCCAGTACTTC CASSPGRTSGGETQYF
TRBJ1-1 TRBD1 TRBV19 NA TGTGCCAGTAGTAACCGGGGGACAGGGCAAGCTTTCTTT CASSNRGTGQAFF
TRBJ1-5 NA TRBV19 NA TGTGCCAGTAGGGGCAAAAATAGCAATCAGCCCCAGCATTTT CASRGKNSNQPQHF
TRBJ1-1 TRBD1 TRBV6-2/TRBV6-3 NA TGTGCCAGCAGTTACTCGCGGACAGGGTTTGAAGCTTTCTTT CASSYSRTGFEAFF
TRBJ1-5 NA TRBV2 NA TGTGCCAGCAGACAACAGGGAGATCAGCCCCAGCATTTT CASRQQGDQPQHF
TRBJ2-7 NA TRBV5-1 NA TGCGCCAGCAGCTTGTCGGTGTACTTC CASSLSVYF
TRBJ2-3 NA TRBV5-1 NA TGCGCCAGCAACCTAACCCCACAGGGGGGGGTTTTAGATACGCAGTATTTT CASNLTPQGGVLDTQYF
TRBJ1-3 TRBD1 TRBV6-2/TRBV6-3 NA TGTGCCAGCAGTCGCCTGGGGACAGGGACCTCTGGAAACACCATATATTTT CASSRLGTGTSGNTIYF
TRBJ1-6 NA TRBV7-2 NA TGTGCCAGCAGCGTGACAGAAAATAATTCACCCCTCCACTTT CASSVTENNSPLHF
TRBJ1-5 NA TRBV6-1 once TGTGCCAGCAGTGACGGGGTAGGGAATCAGCCCCAGCATTTT CASSDGVGNQPQHF
TRBJ1-2 TRBD1 TRBV27 few TGTGCCAGCAGTGTGACAGGGAACTATGGCTACACCTTC CASSVTGNYGYTF
TRBJ1-6 TRBD1 TRBV7-2 NA TGTGCCAGCAGCCCAAGGACAGGGAGTATTTCACCCCTCCACTTT CASSPRTGSISPLHF
TRBJ1-1 TRBD1 TRBV5-1 NA TGCGCCAGCAGCTCCCAGACAGGGGCTGTGAACACTGAAGCTTTCTTT CASSSQTGAVNTEAFF
TRBJ2-1 NA TRBV19 NA TGTGCCAGTAGTCCACCCCTGCGGGGACCCTCCTACAATGAGCAGTTCTTC CASSPPLRGPSYNEQFF
TRBJ1-3 NA TRBV18 NA TGTGCCAGCTCGCCCCGGACGGATTACAGGCTGGGAAACACCATATATTTT CASSPRTDYRLGNTIYF
TRBJ2-3 TRBD1 TRBV11-3 NA TGTGCCAGCAGCCCACGGACAGGGGCTGTAACAGATACGCAGTATTTT CASSPRTGAVTDTQYF
TRBJ1-3 TRBD1 TRBV5-8 NA TGTGCCAGCAGCTCCCGGACAGGGTCGCGAATTGATGGAAACACCATATATTTT CASSSRTGSRIDGNTIYF
TRBJ2-6 TRBD1 TRBV7-2 NA TGTGCCAGCAGCTTATATGCCACAGGGGGCGGGGCCAACGTCCTGACTTTC CASSLYATGGGANVLTF
TRBJ2-7 TRBD2 TRBV7-8 NA TGTGCCAGCAGCTTAAGAGGAGCGGACGGAAGCGGGGTGCAGTACTTC CASSLRGADGSGVQYF